This T cell receptor (beta chain) appears in the sequencing data of a study of blood T cell repertoires in COVID-19. The germline CDR1 and CDR2 sequences are SEHNR and FQNEAQ (reference sequence). This CDR3 region has 14 residues. Trimming stripped 0 bases from V and 6 bases from J, with 9 bases between. Authors' data handling: Using reference gene primer amplification, nucleated cell counts were estimated. Here immunoSEQ multiplex PCR was the method, and the copy in TCRdb shows in-frame clones only, minus some. That table supplies the V and J calls and clone size; D and trimming were determined from the DNA. The table lists 60,000 or so clones, approximately 80% of them singletons.

The sequence was collected from a human donor in a cohort sampled during active COVID-19. Sequencing input: peripheral blood. V usage is TRBV7-9 and J usage is TRBJ2-1; D perhaps matches TRBD2 (5 bases). This CDR3 reads CASSLAVRGNEQFF. DNA of the CDR3: TGTGCCAGCAGCTTAGCAGTTCGGGGCAATGAGCAGTTCTTC.